Reported below is one T cell receptor beta chain. The data were obtained in a study of neoadjuvant anti-PD-1 for oral cavity cancer. Study at large: Patients mostly received three to four biweekly nivolumab doses at 3 mg/kg before surgery.

Patients had newly diagnosed, untreated stage II-IVA oral cavity squamous cell carcinoma. The patients had HPV-negative, locally advanced oral cavity squamous cell carcinoma. Germline V gene lookup returns CDR1 SGHTA and CDR2 FQGNSA. V was cut by 6 bases and J by 2 bases, with 15 bases left in between. The CDR3 is 15 amino acids. Most PBMC samples had roughly 0.5 ug input DNA in six replicates. TCRdb's table, derived via immunoSEQ multiplex PCR, lists solely in-frame clones and lacks some. The repertoire holds about 61,000 clones, with roughly 84% as singletons. The chain links TRBV7-2 to TRBJ2-3; D possibly corresponds to TRBD1 (6 bases). Sequenced material: PBMCs, taken before nivolumab (anti-PD-1) treatment. This receptor was taken from a person aged 35-79 years with oral cavity squamous cell carcinoma. The CDR3 here is CASRQGLAPTDTQYF. In DNA form, the CDR3 reads TGTGCCAGCAGGCAGGGGCTAGCCCCCACAGATACGCAGTATTTT.